This T cell receptor beta chain originates from a study of cytomegalovirus exposure and HLA in healthy donors (dated by TCRdb to about 2017). As for the study more broadly: The 500 to 800 repertoires of the first cohort and the 120 or so validation repertoires were produced on the same platform, according to a later analysis. The study was designed to test whether signatures of past pathogen exposure could be identified by cataloging public T cell receptors. Along with the approximately 700-subject first cohort, a separate validation cohort of over a hundred different subjects was used. To predict cytomegalovirus infection status, the study combined high-throughput TCR immunosequencing, statistical association of individual TCRs with disease status, and machine learning. What the work shows at the level of the full study, not this receptor alone: In the study, 164 TCR beta chains were listed as associated with cytomegalovirus. The classifier was reported to diagnose cytomegalovirus status with high specificity and sensitivity in both the original cohort and the validation cohort. In a later analysis, TCRs clustered in the first cohort were found to also tend to co-occur in the 120 validation repertoires, with roughly 93% of cluster scores above 0. In vitro tests confirmed that three of the cytomegalovirus-associated TCR beta chains recognize cytomegalovirus antigens. A later analysis had no HLA typing for the validation cohort, so co-occurrence there was scored across all 120 repertoires. According to the authors, the approach could potentially be generalized to other disease states and immunological phenotypes. Across donors, most TCR sequences were observed very rarely, whereas some public TCRs were present in many individuals.

The donors were included in the validation cohort of around 120 subjects, a group kept apart from the approximately 670-subject first cohort. A word on this clone: Its antigen is still unknown. The record has no base qualities; no much larger clone is one base away.

The library was made by the immunoSEQ multiplex PCR assay. Under the source paper's analysis protocol: A statistical classification framework was developed to diagnose cytomegalovirus status using the catalog of TCR beta chain sequences. TCRdb took this table from immuneACCESS and kept in-frame rearrangements with V and J called. Such tables lack part of the clones; where checked against another copy, unresolved V genes explain under half of the gap, and the rest is unexplained. For V, J and clone size, that table is used; D and trimming come from the DNA. In this sample the table shows 85,000 to 95,000 clones, about 96% of which occur a single time. The ten top clones hold 0.6% to 0.85% of the sample. V is clipped by 0 bases and J by 7 bases, and the sequence between their germline boundaries is 13 bases long. Spanning cysteine to phenylalanine, the CDR3 consists of 15 amino acids. Of the read, only the CDR3 DNA is kept; its 45 bases are in frame from base 1. CDR1 and CDR2, per the germline V gene, are SGHDN and FVKESK.

Sequenced: PBMCs. The chain employs TRBV14 and TRBJ2-1; TRBD1 could be the D gene, as 6 bases match. This clonotype originated in a man aged 18 to 29 in good health and CMV-seronegative. This receptor has the CDR3 CASSQERAGANEQFF. The DNA sequence follows: TGTGCCAGCAGCCAAGAAAGGGCAGGGGCGAATGAGCAGTTCTTC.